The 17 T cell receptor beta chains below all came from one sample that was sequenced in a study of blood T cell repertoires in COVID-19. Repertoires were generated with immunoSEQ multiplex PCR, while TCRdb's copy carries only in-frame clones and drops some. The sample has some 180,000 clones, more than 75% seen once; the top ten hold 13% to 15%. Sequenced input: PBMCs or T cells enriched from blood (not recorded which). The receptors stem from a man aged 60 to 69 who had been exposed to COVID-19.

Written as DNA, the CDR3 is TGTGCCAGCAGCCTGGGGAGCGGAAAGGGCCAAGAGACCCAGTACTTC. Its translation: CASSLGSGKGQETQYF. V usage is TRBV5-4 and J usage is TRBJ2-5; TRBD2 is a possible D gene (5 bases). Looked up from germline, CDR1 is SGHNT and CDR2 is YYREEE (reference sequence). The V and J ends lost 4 bases and 1 base respectively, with 17 bases between them. The CDR3 sequence is 16 residues long.

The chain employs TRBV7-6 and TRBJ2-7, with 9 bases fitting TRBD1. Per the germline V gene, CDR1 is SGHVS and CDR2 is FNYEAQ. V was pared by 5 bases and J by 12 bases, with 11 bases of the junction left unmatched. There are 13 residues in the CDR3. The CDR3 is CASSGIGQGLLYF. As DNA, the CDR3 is TGTGCCAGCAGCGGGATCGGACAGGGGCTCCTGTACTTC.

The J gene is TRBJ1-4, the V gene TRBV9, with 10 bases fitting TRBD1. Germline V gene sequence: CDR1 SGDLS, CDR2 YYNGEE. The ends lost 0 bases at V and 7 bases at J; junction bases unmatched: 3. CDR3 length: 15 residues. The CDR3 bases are TGTGCCAGCAGCGTAGCTAGGACAGGGGGTGAAAAACTGTTTTTT. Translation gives CASSVARTGGEKLFF.

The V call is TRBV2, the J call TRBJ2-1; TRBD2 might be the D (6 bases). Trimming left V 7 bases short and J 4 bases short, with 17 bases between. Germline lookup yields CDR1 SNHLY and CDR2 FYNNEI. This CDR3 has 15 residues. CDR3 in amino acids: CASTLAPRDYNEQFF. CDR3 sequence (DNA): TGTGCCAGCACCCTAGCGCCGAGAGATTACAATGAGCAGTTCTTC.

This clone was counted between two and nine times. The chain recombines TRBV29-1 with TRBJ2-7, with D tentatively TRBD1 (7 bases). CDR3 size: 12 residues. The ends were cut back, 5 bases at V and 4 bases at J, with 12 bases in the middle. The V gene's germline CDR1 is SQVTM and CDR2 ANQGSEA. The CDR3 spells CSVMTGRYEQYF. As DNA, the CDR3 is TGCAGCGTTATGACAGGGAGGTACGAGCAGTACTTC.

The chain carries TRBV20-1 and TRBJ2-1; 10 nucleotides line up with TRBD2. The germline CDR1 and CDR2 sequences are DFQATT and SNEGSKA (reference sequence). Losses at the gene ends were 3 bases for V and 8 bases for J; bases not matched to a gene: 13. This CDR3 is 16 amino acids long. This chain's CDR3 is CSASSLAGWSGDEQFF. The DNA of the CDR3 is TGCAGTGCTAGTTCACTAGCGGGGTGGAGTGGGGATGAGCAGTTCTTC.

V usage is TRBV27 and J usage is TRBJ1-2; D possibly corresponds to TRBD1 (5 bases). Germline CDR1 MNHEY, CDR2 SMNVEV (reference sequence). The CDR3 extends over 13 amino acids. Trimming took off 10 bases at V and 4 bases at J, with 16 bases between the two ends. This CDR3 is CATRLDSSYGYTF. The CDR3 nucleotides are TGTGCCACCCGATTAGACAGTTCCTATGGCTACACCTTC.

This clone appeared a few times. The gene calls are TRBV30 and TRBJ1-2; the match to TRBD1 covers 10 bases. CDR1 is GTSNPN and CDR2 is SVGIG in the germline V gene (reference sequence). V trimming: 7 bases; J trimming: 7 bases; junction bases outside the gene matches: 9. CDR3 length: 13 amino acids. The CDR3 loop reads CASPGQGRVGYTF. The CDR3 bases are TGTGCCTCCCCGGGACAGGGGAGAGTTGGCTACACCTTC. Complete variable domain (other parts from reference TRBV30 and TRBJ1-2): SQTIHQWPATLVQPVGSPLSLECTVEGTSNPNLYWYRQAAGRGLQLLFYSVGIGQISSEVPQNLSASRPQDRQFILSSKKLLLSDSGFYLCASPGQGRVGYTFGSGTRLTVV.

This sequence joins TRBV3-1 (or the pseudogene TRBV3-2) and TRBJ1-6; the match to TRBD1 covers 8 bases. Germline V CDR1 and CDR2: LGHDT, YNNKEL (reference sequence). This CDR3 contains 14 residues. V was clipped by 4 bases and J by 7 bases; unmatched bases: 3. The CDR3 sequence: CASSPGTGNSPLHF. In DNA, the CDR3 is TGTGCCAGCAGCCCCGGGACAGGAAATTCACCCCTCCACTTT.

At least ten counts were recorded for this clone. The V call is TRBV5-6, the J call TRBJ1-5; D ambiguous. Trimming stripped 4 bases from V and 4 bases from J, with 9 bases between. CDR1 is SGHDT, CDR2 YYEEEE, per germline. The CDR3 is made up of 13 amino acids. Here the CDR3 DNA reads TGTGCCAGCAGCATAGGCAGGAATCAGCCCCAGCATTTT. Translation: CASSIGRNQPQHF.

CDR3 amino acids: CASSQSWQNTEAFF. The CDR3 DNA reads TGTGCCAGTAGCCAGTCCTGGCAGAACACTGAAGCTTTCTTT. This rearrangement joins TRBV19 to TRBJ1-1; D ambiguous. This CDR3 contains 14 residues. Trimming pared 6 bases from V and 1 base from J, leaving 12 bases between. Germline loops: CDR1 LNHDA, CDR2 SQIVND (reference sequence).

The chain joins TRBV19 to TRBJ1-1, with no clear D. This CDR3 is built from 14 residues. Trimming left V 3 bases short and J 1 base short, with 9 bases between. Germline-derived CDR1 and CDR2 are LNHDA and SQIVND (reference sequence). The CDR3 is CASSIRGGNTEAFF. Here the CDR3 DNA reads TGTGCCAGTAGTATTCGGGGTGGGAACACTGAAGCTTTCTTT.

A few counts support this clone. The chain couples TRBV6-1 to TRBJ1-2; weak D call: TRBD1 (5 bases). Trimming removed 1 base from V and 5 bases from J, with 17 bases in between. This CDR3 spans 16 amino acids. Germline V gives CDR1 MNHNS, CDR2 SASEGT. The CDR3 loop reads CASSEVPGRKKYGYTF. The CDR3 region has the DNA TGTGCCAGCAGTGAAGTCCCAGGGCGGAAAAAATATGGCTACACCTTC.

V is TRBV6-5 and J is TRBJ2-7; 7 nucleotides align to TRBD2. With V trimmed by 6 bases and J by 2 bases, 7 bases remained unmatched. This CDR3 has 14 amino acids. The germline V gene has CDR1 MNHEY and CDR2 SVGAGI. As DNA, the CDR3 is TGTGCCAGCAGGGTGGCTAGCGGAACCTACGAGCAGTACTTC. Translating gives CASRVASGTYEQYF.

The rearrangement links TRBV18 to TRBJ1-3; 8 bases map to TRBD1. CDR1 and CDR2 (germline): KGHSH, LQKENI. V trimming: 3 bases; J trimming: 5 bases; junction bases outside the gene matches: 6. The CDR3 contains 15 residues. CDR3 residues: CASSPGAGGRNTIYF. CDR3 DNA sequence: TGTGCCAGCTCACCTGGGGCAGGGGGCCGAAACACCATATATTTT. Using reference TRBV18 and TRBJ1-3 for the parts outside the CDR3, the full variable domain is NAGVMQNPRHLVRRRGQEARLRCSPMKGHSHVYWYRQLPEEGLKFMVYLQKENIIDESGMPKERFSAEFPKEGPSILRIQQVVRGDSAAYFCASSPGAGGRNTIYFGEGSWLTVV.

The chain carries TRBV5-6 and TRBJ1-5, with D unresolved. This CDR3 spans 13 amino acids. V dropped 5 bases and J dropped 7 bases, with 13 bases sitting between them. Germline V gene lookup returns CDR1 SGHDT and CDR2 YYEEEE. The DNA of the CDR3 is TGTGCCAGCAGTAAACGAGGTTACCAGCCCCAGCATTTT. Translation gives CASSKRGYQPQHF.

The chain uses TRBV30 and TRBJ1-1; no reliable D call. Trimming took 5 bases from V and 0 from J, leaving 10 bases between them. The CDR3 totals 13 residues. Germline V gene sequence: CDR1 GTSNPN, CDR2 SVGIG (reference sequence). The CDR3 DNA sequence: TGTGCCTGGGGGTCCGGGGTGAACACTGAAGCTTTCTTT. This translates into CAWGSGVNTEAFF.